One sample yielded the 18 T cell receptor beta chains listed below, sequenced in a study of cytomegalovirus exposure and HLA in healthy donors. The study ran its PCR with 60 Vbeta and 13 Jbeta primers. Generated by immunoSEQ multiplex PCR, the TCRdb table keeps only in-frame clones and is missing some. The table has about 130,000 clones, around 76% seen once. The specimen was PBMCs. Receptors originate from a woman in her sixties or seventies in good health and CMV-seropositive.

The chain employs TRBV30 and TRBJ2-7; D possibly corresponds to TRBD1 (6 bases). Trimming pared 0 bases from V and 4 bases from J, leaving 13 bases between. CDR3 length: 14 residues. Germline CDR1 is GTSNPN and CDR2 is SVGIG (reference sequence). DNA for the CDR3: TGTGCCTGGAGTGTCGGACAGAGAGAGTACGAGCAGTACTTC. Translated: CAWSVGQREYEQYF.

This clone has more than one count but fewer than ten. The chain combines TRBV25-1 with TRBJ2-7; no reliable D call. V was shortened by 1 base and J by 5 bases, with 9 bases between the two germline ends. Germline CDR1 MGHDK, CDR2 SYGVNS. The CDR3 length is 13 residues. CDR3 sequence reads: CASSELNSNEQYF. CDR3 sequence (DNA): TGTGCCAGCAGTGAATTAAATTCTAACGAGCAGTACTTC.

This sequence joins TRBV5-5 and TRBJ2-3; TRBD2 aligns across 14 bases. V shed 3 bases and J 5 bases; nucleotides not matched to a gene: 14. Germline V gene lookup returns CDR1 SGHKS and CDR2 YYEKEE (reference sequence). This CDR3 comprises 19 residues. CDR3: CASSYQLLGLAGERDTQYF. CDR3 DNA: TGTGCCAGCAGCTATCAACTACTGGGACTAGCGGGAGAGAGAGATACGCAGTATTTT.

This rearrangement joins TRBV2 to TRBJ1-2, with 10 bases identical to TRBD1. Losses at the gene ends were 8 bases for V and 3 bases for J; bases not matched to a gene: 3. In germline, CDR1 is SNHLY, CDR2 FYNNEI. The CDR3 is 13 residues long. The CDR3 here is CASRDRGYYGYTF. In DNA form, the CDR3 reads TGTGCCAGCCGGGACAGGGGTTACTATGGCTACACCTTC.

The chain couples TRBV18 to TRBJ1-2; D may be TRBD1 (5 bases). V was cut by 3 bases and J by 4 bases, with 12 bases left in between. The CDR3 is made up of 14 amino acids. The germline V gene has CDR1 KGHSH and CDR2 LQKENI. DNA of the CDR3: TGTGCCAGCTCACCGTCCAGGGATGCCTATGGCTACACCTTC. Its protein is CASSPSRDAYGYTF.

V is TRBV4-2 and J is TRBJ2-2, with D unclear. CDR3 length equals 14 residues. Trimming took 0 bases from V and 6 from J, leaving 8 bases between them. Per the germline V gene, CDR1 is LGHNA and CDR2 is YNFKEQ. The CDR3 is CASSQDSGPGELFF. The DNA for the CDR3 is TGTGCCAGCAGCCAAGATTCTGGGCCCGGGGAGCTGTTTTTT.

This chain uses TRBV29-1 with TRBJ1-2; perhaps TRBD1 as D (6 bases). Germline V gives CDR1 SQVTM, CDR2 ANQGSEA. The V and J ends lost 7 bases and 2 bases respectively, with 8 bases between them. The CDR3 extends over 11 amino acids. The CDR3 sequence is CSGGQNYGYTF. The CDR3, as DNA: TGCAGCGGAGGACAGAACTATGGCTACACCTTC.

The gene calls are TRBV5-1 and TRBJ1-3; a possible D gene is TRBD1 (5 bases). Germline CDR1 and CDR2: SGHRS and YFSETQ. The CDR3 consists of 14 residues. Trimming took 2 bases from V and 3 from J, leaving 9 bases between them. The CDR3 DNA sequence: TGCGCCAGCAGCTTAGGGGCGTATGGAAACACCATATATTTT. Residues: CASSLGAYGNTIYF.

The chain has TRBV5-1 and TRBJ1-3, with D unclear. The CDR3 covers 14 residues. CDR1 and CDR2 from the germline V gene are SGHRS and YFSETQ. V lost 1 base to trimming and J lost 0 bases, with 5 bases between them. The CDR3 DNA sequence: TGCGCCAGCAGCTTGACGAGCTCTGGAAACACCATATATTTT. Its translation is CASSLTSSGNTIYF.

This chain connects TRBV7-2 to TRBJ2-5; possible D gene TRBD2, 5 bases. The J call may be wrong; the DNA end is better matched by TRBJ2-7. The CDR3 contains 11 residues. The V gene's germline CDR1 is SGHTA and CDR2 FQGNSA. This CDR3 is CASRGSYEQYF. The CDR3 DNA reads TGTGCCAGCCGGGGTTCCTACGAGCAGTACTTC.

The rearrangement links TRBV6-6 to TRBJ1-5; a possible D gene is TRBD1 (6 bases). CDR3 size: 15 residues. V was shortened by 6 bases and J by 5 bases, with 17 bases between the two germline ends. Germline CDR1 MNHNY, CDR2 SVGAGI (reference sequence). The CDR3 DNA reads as TGTGCCAGCAGGTACACAGGGAACTTTTATCAGCCCCAGCATTTT. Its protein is CASRYTGNFYQPQHF.

DNA for the CDR3: TGCGCCAGCAGCTTCCGGCCTAGCGGGAGGTCGTGGGAGACCCAGTACTTC. Protein sequence: CASSFRPSGRSWETQYF. The rearrangement uses TRBV5-1 and TRBJ2-5, with 11 bases aligning to TRBD2. The ends lost 2 bases at V and 5 bases at J; junction bases unmatched: 11. Germline V CDR1 and CDR2: SGHRS, YFSETQ. The length of the CDR3 is 17 residues.

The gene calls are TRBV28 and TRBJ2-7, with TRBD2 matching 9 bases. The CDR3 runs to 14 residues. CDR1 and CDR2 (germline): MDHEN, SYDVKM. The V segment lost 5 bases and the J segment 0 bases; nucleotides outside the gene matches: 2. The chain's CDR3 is CASSGSGGSYEQYF. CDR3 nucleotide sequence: TGTGCCAGCAGTGGTAGCGGGGGCTCCTACGAGCAGTACTTC.

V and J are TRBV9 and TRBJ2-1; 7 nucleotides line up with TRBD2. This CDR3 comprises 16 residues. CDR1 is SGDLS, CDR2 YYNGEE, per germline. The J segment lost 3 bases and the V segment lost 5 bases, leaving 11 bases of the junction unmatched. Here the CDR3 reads CASSGKVGGRYNEQFF. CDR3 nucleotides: TGTGCCAGCAGTGGGAAGGTGGGAGGGCGCTACAATGAGCAGTTCTTC.

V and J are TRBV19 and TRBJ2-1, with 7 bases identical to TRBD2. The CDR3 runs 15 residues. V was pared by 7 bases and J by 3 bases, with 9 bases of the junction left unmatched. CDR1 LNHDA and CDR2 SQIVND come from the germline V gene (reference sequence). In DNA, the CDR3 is TGTGCCAGTAAATCCCGGGACTACTACTACAATGAGCAGTTCTTC. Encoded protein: CASKSRDYYYNEQFF.

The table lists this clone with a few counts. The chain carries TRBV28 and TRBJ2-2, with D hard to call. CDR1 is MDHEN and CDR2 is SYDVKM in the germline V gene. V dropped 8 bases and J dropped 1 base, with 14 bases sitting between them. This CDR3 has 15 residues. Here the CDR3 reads CASGLVQGNTGELFF. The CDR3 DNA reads TGTGCCAGCGGCCTAGTCCAAGGGAACACCGGGGAGCTGTTTTTT.

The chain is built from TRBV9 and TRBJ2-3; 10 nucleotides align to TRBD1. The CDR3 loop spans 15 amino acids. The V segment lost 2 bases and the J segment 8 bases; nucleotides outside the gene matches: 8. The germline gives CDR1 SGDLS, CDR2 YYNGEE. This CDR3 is CASSVGQGSSATQYF. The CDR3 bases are TGTGCCAGCAGCGTGGGACAGGGGTCGTCGGCTACGCAGTATTTT.

CDR3 nucleotide sequence: TGTGCCAGCAGTCTACAGGGAAGAGGGGCAGATACGCAGTATTTT. Its protein product is CASSLQGRGADTQYF. The V and J genes are TRBV28 and TRBJ2-3, with D tentatively TRBD1 (6 bases). Germline CDR1 MDHEN, CDR2 SYDVKM. V was trimmed by 5 bases and J by 4 bases, leaving 16 bases between them. The CDR3 consists of 15 residues.